Listed here are 27 T cell receptor beta chains from one sample, sequenced in a study of T cell clones after liver transplantation. Sequencing was performed with immunoSEQ multiplex PCR; in TCRdb, only in-frame clones are kept and a portion is missing. This table has about 75,000 clones, around four fifths appearing once. Here the sequenced sample was CD4+ T cells from blood, taken 48 months after liver transplant. These receptors all come from a human patient who received a liver transplant. A share of the T cells may be of graft donor origin.

In this sample, this clone turned up once. The J gene is TRBJ2-7, the V gene TRBV5-3, with 10 bases identical to TRBD1. TRBV5-3 is designated an ORF whose function remains uncertain. CDR3 size: 13 residues. With 0 bases clipped from V and 6 bases from J, the junction kept 0 bases outside the gene matches. CDR3 residues: CARSLGDRGEQYF. The CDR3 DNA sequence: TGTGCCAGAAGCTTGGGGGACAGGGGCGAGCAGTACTTC.

This chain joins TRBV28 and TRBJ1-2; D remains ambiguous. The V end was cut by 5 bases, the J end by 2 bases, with 12 bases between. Germline V gives CDR1 MDHEN, CDR2 SYDVKM. The CDR3 loop spans 14 amino acids. As DNA, the CDR3 is TGTGCCAGCAGTAACCTAAAAAGGAACTATGGCTACACCTTC. Its protein product is CASSNLKRNYGYTF.

The V call is TRBV11-2, the J call TRBJ2-2, with D possibly matching TRBD1 (5 bases). The length of the CDR3 is 13 residues. The V and J ends lost 6 bases and 2 bases respectively, with 7 bases between them. The germline V gene encodes CDR1 SGHAT and CDR2 FQNNGV. CDR3 sequence reads: CASRTVNTGELFF. Here the CDR3 DNA reads TGTGCCAGCAGGACAGTAAACACCGGGGAGCTGTTTTTT.

The genes are TRBV2 and TRBJ2-3; no clear D. The CDR3 is 14 amino acids. V lost 5 bases to trimming and J lost 4 bases, with 13 bases between them. The germline gives CDR1 SNHLY, CDR2 FYNNEI. CDR3 coding DNA: TGTGCCAGCAGTAATACCCTTGGGGCAGATACGCAGTATTTT. Protein product: CASSNTLGADTQYF.

The chain uses TRBV7-6 and TRBJ1-5; D remains unclear. V was trimmed by 5 bases and J by 2 bases, leaving 13 bases between them. The CDR3 contains 15 residues. Germline CDR1 is SGHVS and CDR2 is FNYEAQ. Here the CDR3 reads CASSPLGQGNQPQHF. The CDR3 DNA is TGTGCCAGCAGCCCTCTAGGGCAGGGCAATCAGCCCCAGCATTTT.

V is TRBV9 and J is TRBJ2-1; D is possibly TRBD1 (6 bases). V was pared by 3 bases and J by 14 bases, with 21 bases between. This CDR3 region has 14 residues. Germline V lookup: CDR1 SGDLS, CDR2 YYNGEE. The CDR3: CASSAQQTGAGKFF. The DNA for the CDR3 is TGTGCCAGCAGCGCACAACAGACAGGAGCCGGGAAGTTCTTC.

The chain uses TRBV29-1 and TRBJ1-3; 8 bases agree with TRBD1. Germline values: CDR1 SQVTM, CDR2 ANQGSEA. Trimming removed 6 bases from V and 6 bases from J; junction bases left unmatched: 7. This CDR3 is 13 amino acids long. The CDR3 bases are TGCAGCGTGGACAGGGACCCAGCAAACACCATATATTTT. Its protein is CSVDRDPANTIYF.

The rearrangement links TRBV28 to TRBJ2-7; 12 positions agree with TRBD1. V was pared by 8 bases and J by 7 bases, with 12 bases of the junction left unmatched. This CDR3 is built from 15 residues. Per germline, CDR1 MDHEN and CDR2 SYDVKM. CDR3 residues: CASLHPGQGAGEQYF. CDR3 sequence (DNA): TGTGCCAGCCTACATCCGGGACAGGGGGCGGGGGAGCAGTACTTC.

The chain is built from TRBV2 and TRBJ2-6, with TRBD1 identical over 10 bases. The CDR3 has 17 amino acids. The germline gives CDR1 SNHLY, CDR2 FYNNEI. J lost 3 bases, V lost 6 bases, and 8 bases had no gene match. Here the CDR3 DNA reads TGTGCCAGCAGGACGGACAGGGGGGGTTTTGGGGCCAACGTCCTGACTTTC. Amino acid sequence: CASRTDRGGFGANVLTF. The whole variable domain, remainder taken from reference TRBV2 and TRBJ2-6, is EPEVTQTPSHQVTQMGQEVILRCVPISNHLYFYWYRQILGQKVEFLVSFYNNEISEKSEIFDDQFSVERPDGSNFTLKIRSTKLEDSAMYFCASRTDRGGFGANVLTFGAGSRLTVL.

In its sample, this clone was seen a few times. The V and J genes are TRBV9 and TRBJ2-1; tentatively, D is TRBD1 (5 bases). Germline CDR1 is SGDLS and CDR2 is YYNGEE. V gave up 1 base and J gave up 1 base, with 9 bases separating them. The CDR3 extends over 15 amino acids. The CDR3 loop is CASSVQGFSYNEQFF. CDR3 nucleotides: TGTGCCAGCAGCGTACAGGGCTTTTCCTACAATGAGCAGTTCTTC.

The V call is TRBV7-6, the J call TRBJ1-1, with D maybe TRBD1 (5 bases). The CDR3 runs 15 residues. Trimming removed 0 bases from V and 7 bases from J, with 15 bases in between. CDR1 is SGHVS, CDR2 FNYEAQ, per germline. CDR3 protein: CASSLARRGMGEAFF. The DNA for the CDR3 is TGTGCCAGCAGCTTAGCGCGAAGGGGAATGGGTGAAGCTTTCTTT.

V gene TRBV19 combines with J gene TRBJ1-5, with D maybe TRBD1 (5 bases). This CDR3 is built from 16 residues. The germline V gene has CDR1 LNHDA and CDR2 SQIVND (reference sequence). Trimming shortened V by 1 base and J by 3 bases, and 13 bases separated the two germline ends. CDR3 coding DNA: TGTGCCAGTAGTATAGTAGGGGAACGTGACAATCAGCCCCAGCATTTT. This sequence encodes CASSIVGERDNQPQHF.

This clone was recorded only once. This chain joins TRBV7-2 and TRBJ2-3; the match to TRBD2 covers 10 bases. The CDR3 totals 16 residues. Trimming took 1 base from V and 4 from J; bases not matched to a gene: 5. The germline CDR1 and CDR2 sequences are SGHTA and FQGNSA. Here the CDR3 DNA reads TGTGCCAGCAGCTTAGTCGGGACTAGCGTAGCAGATACGCAGTATTTT. Translated, it gives CASSLVGTSVADTQYF.

Concerning this clone: The junction shows a germline mismatch at one end, possibly a read error. In nucleotides, the CDR3 is TGCGCCAGCAGCCAGCTCACCGGGACGGTGAATCAGCCCCAGCATTTT. Translating it yields CASSQLTGTVNQPQHF. This chain links TRBV7-9 with TRBJ1-5; tentative D call: TRBD1 (5 bases). This CDR3 contains 16 residues. Germline CDR1 and CDR2: SEHNR and FQNEAQ (reference sequence).

This chain connects TRBV21-1 to TRBJ2-7; the table gives TRBD1 as D, unverified against the DNA. TRBV21-1 is labeled a pseudogene. The CDR3 spans 12 residues. The CDR3 bases are TGTGCCAGCAGCAATACACGCTACGAGCAGTACTTC. Its translation is CASSNTRYEQYF.

The V and J genes are TRBV6-5 and TRBJ1-3, with D perhaps TRBD1 (6 bases). The length of the CDR3 is 15 residues. Trimming stripped 5 bases from V and 4 bases from J, with 15 bases between. Germline values: CDR1 MNHEY, CDR2 SVGAGI. CDR3 nucleotides: TGTGCCAGCAGTCCTCCCACAGGGAGGGGAAACACCATATATTTT. Protein sequence: CASSPPTGRGNTIYF.

This rearrangement joins TRBV6-6 to TRBJ2-5; 11 positions match TRBD1. The germline CDR1 and CDR2 sequences are MNHNY and SVGAGI (reference sequence). The V and J ends lost 4 bases and 4 bases, in that order; junction bases with no gene match: 5. The CDR3 contains 15 residues. CDR3 sequence: CASSSTGQGGETQYF. CDR3 coding DNA: TGTGCCAGCAGTTCAACGGGACAGGGGGGAGAGACCCAGTACTTC.

J is TRBJ1-1 and V is TRBV5-6, with D perhaps TRBD1 (6 bases). The ends were cut back, 5 bases at V and 2 bases at J, with 13 bases in the middle. Germline V gene sequence: CDR1 SGHDT, CDR2 YYEEEE. This CDR3 comprises 14 residues. The CDR3 sequence is CASRTGTPNTEAFF. The CDR3 nucleotides read TGTGCCAGCAGAACCGGGACACCCAACACTGAAGCTTTCTTT.

The chain employs TRBV7-2 and TRBJ1-1; unclear D gene. Deletions cut 1 base from V and 3 bases from J, with 12 bases between. Looked up from germline, CDR1 is SGHTA and CDR2 is FQGNSA. The CDR3 runs 15 residues. The CDR3 nucleotides read TGTGCCAGCAGCTTAGTAGCCACCACCCACACTGAAGCTTTCTTT. Residues: CASSLVATTHTEAFF. The variable domain in full, with the rest retrieved from reference TRBV7-2 and TRBJ1-1, is GAGVSQSPSNKVTEKGKDVELRCDPISGHTALYWYRQSLGQGLEFLIYFQGNSAPDKSGLPSDRFSAERTGGSVSTLTIQRTQQEDSAVYLCASSLVATTHTEAFFGQGTRLTVV.

In DNA form, the CDR3 reads TGTGCCAGTAGTATCGACAGGGAAGGCGATGGCTACACCTTC. Translating gives CASSIDREGDGYTF. The chain joins TRBV19 to TRBJ1-2; TRBD1 agrees at 7 bases. The germline V gene encodes CDR1 LNHDA and CDR2 SQIVND (reference sequence). The CDR3 has 14 amino acids. The ends lost 3 bases at V and 6 bases at J; junction bases unmatched: 7.

This sequence joins TRBV7-2 and TRBJ2-1; D is ambiguous. Per the germline V gene, CDR1 is SGHTA and CDR2 is FQGNSA. Trimming cost V 0 bases and J 4 bases, with 7 bases left between them. This CDR3 region has 14 residues. This CDR3 is CASSLAPIYNEQFF. As DNA, the CDR3 is TGTGCCAGCAGCTTAGCTCCTATTTACAATGAGCAGTTCTTC.

This rearrangement joins TRBV11-3 to TRBJ2-2; no clear D gene. The V and J ends lost 5 bases and 5 bases respectively, with 6 bases between them. In germline, CDR1 is SGHNT, CDR2 YENEEA. The CDR3 length is 12 residues. The chain's CDR3 is CASSGQTGELFF. The DNA for the CDR3 is TGTGCCAGCAGCGGTCAAACCGGGGAGCTGTTTTTT.

This clone has a single count. This sequence joins TRBV29-1 and TRBJ1-1; D gene uncertain. Germline V gene data show CDR1 as SQVTM and CDR2 as ANQGSEA. The CDR3 has 13 amino acids. V lost 1 base and J 2 bases, leaving 8 bases between the germline ends. As DNA, the CDR3 is TGCAGCGTTGAAGGGAAGTCTAACACTGAAGCTTTCTTT. Protein product: CSVEGKSNTEAFF.

The chain employs TRBV7-9 and TRBJ2-7; either TRBD1 or TRBD2 may fit D (5 bases each). V shed 5 bases and J shed 4 bases, with 15 bases lying between them. The CDR3 is 14 residues long. Germline V gives CDR1 SEHNR, CDR2 FQNEAQ (reference sequence). Written as DNA, the CDR3 is TGTGCCAGCAGCGCAGGGACGGCCGTATACGAGCAGTACTTC. Amino acids: CASSAGTAVYEQYF.

This clone was counted between two and nine times. This chain connects TRBV12-5 to TRBJ1-2, with 7 positions matching TRBD1. This CDR3 has 20 residues. Losses at the gene ends were 0 bases for V and 4 bases for J; bases not matched to a gene: 20. Germline V gene lookup returns CDR1 LGHNT and CDR2 FRNRAP. This CDR3 reads CASGLVPLPLGGGALYGYTF. The CDR3 nucleotides are TGTGCTAGTGGTTTGGTACCCCTCCCGTTAGGAGGGGGCGCGCTCTATGGCTACACCTTC.

CDR3 loop: CASSEWTGGRDTQYF. CDR3 nucleotide sequence: TGTGCCAGCAGTGAGTGGACGGGGGGCAGGGACACGCAGTATTTT. V and J are TRBV25-1 and TRBJ2-3, with a weak D call TRBD2 (7 bases). The CDR3 consists of 15 residues. V was shortened by 3 bases and J by 9 bases, with 19 bases between the two germline ends. Germline lookup yields CDR1 MGHDK and CDR2 SYGVNS. The variable domain in full, with the rest retrieved from reference TRBV25-1 and TRBJ2-3, is EADIYQTPRYLVIGTGKKITLECSQTMGHDKMYWYQQDPGMELHLIHYSYGVNSTEKGDLSSESTVSRIRTEHFPLTLESARPSHTSQYLCASSEWTGGRDTQYFGPGTRLTVL.

This sequence joins TRBV5-1 and TRBJ1-2; D is undetermined. Germline V gene sequence: CDR1 SGHRS, CDR2 YFSETQ. The CDR3 spans 15 residues. Deletions cut 4 bases from V and 0 bases from J, with 13 bases between. CDR3 in DNA: TGCGCCAGCAGCCCATATTGGGGAGCTAACTATGGCTACACCTTC. Translation gives CASSPYWGANYGYTF.